This T cell receptor (beta chain) was sequenced during a study of OX40 agonist ivuxolimab in advanced cancers. TCRdb's copy holds only in-frame clones and misses some; the assay was immunoSEQ multiplex PCR. This repertoire shows about 40,000 clones, approximately 81% found once; its top ten account for about a sixth. The germline V gene has CDR1 MRHNA and CDR2 SNTAGT. The CDR3 extends over 15 amino acids. Trimming removed 5 bases from V and 4 bases from J, with 15 bases in between. This clone was counted a few times. The chain links TRBV6-4 to TRBJ2-1; a possible D gene is TRBD2 (6 bases). The starting material was CD4+ or CD8+ T cells sorted from blood, obtained in a trial of the OX40 agonist ivuxolimab. The receptor was derived from an adult with an advanced solid tumor such as melanoma, head and neck, liver or kidney cancer. CDR3 in DNA: TGTGCCAGCAGTCCCGTGGGGGACTCGTACAATGAGCAGTTCTTC. Its protein is CASSPVGDSYNEQFF.